Sequencing of this T cell receptor (beta chain) was carried out in a study of beta chain features in type 1 diabetes. The sequenced template was cDNA made from the entire isolated RNA. Libraries were prepared by immunoSEQ multiplex PCR; TCRdb keeps only in-frame clonotypes and omits some of them. This table holds about 320,000 clones, less than 15% found once. Study-wide findings and caveats: Moderate yet significant TCRB CDR3 shortening was seen in Type 1 diabetes patients in all four CD4+ subsets. Because the template was cDNA, high-expressing cells might be over-represented.

A note on this clone: Its antigen is not known.

This CDR3 is built from 12 residues. Per germline, CDR1 MNHNY and CDR2 SVGAGI (reference sequence). Trimming stripped 5 bases from V and 6 bases from J, with 10 bases between. The sample comprised central memory CD4+ T cells from blood. The chain recombines TRBV6-6 with TRBJ1-1; D remains ambiguous. The receptor was isolated from a man aged 25 to 40 in good health. The CDR3 region has the DNA TGTGCCAGCAGTGCGAGGGAGGCTGAAGCTTTCTTT. Its translation: CASSAREAEAFF.